This T cell receptor beta chain is from a study of shared clonotypes between healthy human individuals. Authors' analysis steps: Quality scores were absent from the junction-only immunoSEQ sequences, so filtering differed. Assay used: immunoSEQ multiplex PCR; TCRdb lists only in-frame clones, some missing. Clone size and the V and J calls come from that table; the DNA yielded D and trimming. The sample has more than 2 million clones; about 95% are singletons. As to this clone: What it recognizes is unknown. A much larger clone lies one base from this, so it may be a read error. The sample has other DNA sequences that encode this CDR3 too.

The naive CD8 fraction comprised CD45RO-negative cells positively selected for CCR7 and excluded terminally differentiated effector memory CD45RA+ cells. General study results and limits: Clonotype sharing levels among donors were expected to vary with sequencing depth.

The sequence derives from a man younger than 35 in good health. Sequences were obtained from naive CD8+ T cells sorted from blood.

CDR3 nucleotides: TGTGCCAGCAGCTTCCTTAACACCGGGGAGCTGTTTTTT. Protein product: CASSFLNTGELFF. The chain links TRBV11-2 to TRBJ2-2; D unresolved. Germline assignment: CDR1 SGHAT and CDR2 FQNNGV. Trimming left V 3 bases short and J 2 bases short, with 4 bases between. The CDR3 contains 13 residues.